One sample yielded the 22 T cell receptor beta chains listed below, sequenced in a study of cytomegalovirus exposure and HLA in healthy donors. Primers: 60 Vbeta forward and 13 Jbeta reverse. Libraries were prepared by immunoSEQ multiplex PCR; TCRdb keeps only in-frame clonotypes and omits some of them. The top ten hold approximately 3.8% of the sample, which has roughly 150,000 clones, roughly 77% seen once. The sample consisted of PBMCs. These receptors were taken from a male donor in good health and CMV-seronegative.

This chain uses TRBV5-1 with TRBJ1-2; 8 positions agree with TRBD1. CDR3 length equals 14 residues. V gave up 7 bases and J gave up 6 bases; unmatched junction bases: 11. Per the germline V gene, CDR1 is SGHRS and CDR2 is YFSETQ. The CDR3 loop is CASGPETGVNGYTF. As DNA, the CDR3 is TGCGCCAGCGGTCCAGAGACAGGGGTTAATGGCTACACCTTC. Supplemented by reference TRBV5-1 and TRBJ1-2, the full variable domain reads KAGVTQTPRYLIKTRGQQVTLSCSPISGHRSVSWYQQTPGQGLQFLFEYFSETQRNKGNFPGRFSGRQFSNSRSEMNVSTLELGDSALYLCASGPETGVNGYTFGSGTRLTVV.

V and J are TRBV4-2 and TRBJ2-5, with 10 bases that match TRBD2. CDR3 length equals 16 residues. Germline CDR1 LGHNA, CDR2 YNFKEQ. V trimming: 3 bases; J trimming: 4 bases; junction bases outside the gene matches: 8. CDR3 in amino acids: CASSQKAGGFTETQYF. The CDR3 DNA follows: TGTGCCAGCAGCCAGAAAGCGGGGGGGTTTACAGAGACCCAGTACTTC.

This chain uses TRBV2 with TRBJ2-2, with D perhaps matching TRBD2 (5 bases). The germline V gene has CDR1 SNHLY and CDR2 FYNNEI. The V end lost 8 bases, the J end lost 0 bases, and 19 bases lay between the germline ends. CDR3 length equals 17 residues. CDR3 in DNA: TGTGCCAGCGGAGAATCTGGGGAGATAGCGAACACCGGGGAGCTGTTTTTT. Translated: CASGESGEIANTGELFF.

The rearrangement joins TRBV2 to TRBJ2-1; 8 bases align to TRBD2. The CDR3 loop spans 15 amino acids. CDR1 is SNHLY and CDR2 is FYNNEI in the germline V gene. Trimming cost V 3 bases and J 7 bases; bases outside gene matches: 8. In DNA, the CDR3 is TGTGCCAGCAGTGAGTCTAGCGGGTGGCTTAATGAGCAGTTCTTC. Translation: CASSESSGWLNEQFF.

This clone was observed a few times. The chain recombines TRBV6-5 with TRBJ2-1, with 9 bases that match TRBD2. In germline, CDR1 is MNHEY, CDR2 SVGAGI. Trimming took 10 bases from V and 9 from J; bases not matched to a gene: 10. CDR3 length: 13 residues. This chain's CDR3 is CATTSGRGGEQFF. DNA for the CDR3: TGTGCCACCACTAGCGGGCGAGGCGGTGAGCAGTTCTTC.

This CDR3 is CASRMDRGPGQPQHF. The CDR3 DNA is TGTGCCAGCAGGATGGACAGGGGACCGGGTCAGCCCCAGCATTTT. V is TRBV6-5 and J is TRBJ1-5; 9 positions agree with TRBD1. Germline V gene data show CDR1 as MNHEY and CDR2 as SVGAGI. The CDR3 spans 15 residues. J lost 6 bases, V lost 6 bases, and 9 bases had no gene match.

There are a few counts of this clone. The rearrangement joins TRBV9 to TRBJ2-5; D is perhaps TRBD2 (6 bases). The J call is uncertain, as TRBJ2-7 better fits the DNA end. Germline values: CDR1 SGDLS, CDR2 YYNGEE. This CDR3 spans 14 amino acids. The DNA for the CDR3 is TGTGCCAGCAGCGGTGGGGGGTCGTCCTACGAGCAGTACTTC. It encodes CASSGGGSSYEQYF.

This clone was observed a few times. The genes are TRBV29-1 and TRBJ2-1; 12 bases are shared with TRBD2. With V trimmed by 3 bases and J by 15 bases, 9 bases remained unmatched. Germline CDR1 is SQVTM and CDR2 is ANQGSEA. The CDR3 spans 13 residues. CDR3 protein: CSVEGRLAGVPFF. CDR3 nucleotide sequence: TGCAGCGTTGAGGGAAGACTAGCGGGAGTTCCGTTCTTC.

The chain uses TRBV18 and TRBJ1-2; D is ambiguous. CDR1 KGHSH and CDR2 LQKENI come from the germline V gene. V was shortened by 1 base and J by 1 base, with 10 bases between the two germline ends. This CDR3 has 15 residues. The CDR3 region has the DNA TGTGCCAGCTCACCACAAAGGGAGCATAACTATGGCTACACCTTC. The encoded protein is CASSPQREHNYGYTF. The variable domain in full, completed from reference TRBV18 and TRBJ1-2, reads NAGVMQNPRHLVRRRGQEARLRCSPMKGHSHVYWYRQLPEEGLKFMVYLQKENIIDESGMPKERFSAEFPKEGPSILRIQQVVRGDSAAYFCASSPQREHNYGYTFGSGTRLTVV.

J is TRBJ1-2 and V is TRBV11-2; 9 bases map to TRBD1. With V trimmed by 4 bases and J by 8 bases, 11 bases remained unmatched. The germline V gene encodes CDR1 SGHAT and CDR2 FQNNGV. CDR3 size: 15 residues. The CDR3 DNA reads TGTGCCAGCAGCTCCAGCGGGACAGGGTATCGAGGCTACACCTTC. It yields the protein CASSSSGTGYRGYTF.

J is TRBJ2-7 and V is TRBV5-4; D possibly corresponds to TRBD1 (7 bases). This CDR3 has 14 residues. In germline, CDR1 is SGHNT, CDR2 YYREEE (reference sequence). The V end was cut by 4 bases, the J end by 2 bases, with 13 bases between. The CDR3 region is CASSQGEDPYEQYF. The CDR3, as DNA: TGTGCCAGCAGCCAGGGGGAGGATCCCTACGAGCAGTACTTC.

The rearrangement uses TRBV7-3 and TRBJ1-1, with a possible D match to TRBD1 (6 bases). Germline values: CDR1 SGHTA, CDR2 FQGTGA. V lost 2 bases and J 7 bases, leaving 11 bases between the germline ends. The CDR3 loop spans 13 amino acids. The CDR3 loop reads CASSLGGAGEAFF. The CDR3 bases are TGTGCCAGCAGCTTAGGGGGGGCGGGTGAAGCTTTCTTT.

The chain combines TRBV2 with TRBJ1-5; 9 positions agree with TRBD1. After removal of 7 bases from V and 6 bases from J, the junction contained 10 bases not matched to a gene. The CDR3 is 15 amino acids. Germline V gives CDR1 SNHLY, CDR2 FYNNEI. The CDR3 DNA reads TGTGCCAGCAAGGAGACAGACAGGGGGATTCAGCCCCAGCATTTT. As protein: CASKETDRGIQPQHF. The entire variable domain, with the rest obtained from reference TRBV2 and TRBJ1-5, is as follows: EPEVTQTPSHQVTQMGQEVILRCVPISNHLYFYWYRQILGQKVEFLVSFYNNEISEKSEIFDDQFSVERPDGSNFTLKIRSTKLEDSAMYFCASKETDRGIQPQHFGDGTRLSIL.

The CDR3 DNA reads TGTGCCAGCAGCCTGTCAGGGGCGACGACTGAAGCTTTCTTT. It codes for CASSLSGATTEAFF. The V gene is TRBV11-3, the J gene TRBJ1-1, with D maybe TRBD1 (6 bases). The CDR3 is 14 amino acids. The germline gives CDR1 SGHNT, CDR2 YENEEA. V gave up 5 bases and J gave up 5 bases, with 15 bases separating them.

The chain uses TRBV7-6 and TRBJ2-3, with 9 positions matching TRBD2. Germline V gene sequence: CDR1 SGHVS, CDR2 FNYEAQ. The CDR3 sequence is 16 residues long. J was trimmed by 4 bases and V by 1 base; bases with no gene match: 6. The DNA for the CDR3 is TGTGCCAGCAGCTTAGGGCTAGCGGGGATGTCAGATACGCAGTATTTT. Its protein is CASSLGLAGMSDTQYF.

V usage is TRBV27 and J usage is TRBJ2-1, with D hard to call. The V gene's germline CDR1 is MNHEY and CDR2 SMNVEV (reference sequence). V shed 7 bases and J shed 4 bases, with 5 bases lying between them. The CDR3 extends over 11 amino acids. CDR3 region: CASTYYNEQFF. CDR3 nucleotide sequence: TGTGCCAGCACTTATTACAATGAGCAGTTCTTC.

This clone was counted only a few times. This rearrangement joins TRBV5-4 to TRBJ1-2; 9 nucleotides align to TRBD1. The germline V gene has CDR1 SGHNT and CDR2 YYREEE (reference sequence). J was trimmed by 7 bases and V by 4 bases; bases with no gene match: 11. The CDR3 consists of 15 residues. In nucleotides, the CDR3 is TGTGCCAGCAGCCGAACCGCCGGGACAGGGAGTGGCTACACCTTC. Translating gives CASSRTAGTGSGYTF. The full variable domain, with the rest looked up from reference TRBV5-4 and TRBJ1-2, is ETGVTQSPTHLIKTRGQQVTLRCSSQSGHNTVSWYQQALGQGPQFIFQYYREEENGRGNFPPRFSGLQFPNYSSELNVNALELDDSALYLCASSRTAGTGSGYTFGSGTRLTVV.

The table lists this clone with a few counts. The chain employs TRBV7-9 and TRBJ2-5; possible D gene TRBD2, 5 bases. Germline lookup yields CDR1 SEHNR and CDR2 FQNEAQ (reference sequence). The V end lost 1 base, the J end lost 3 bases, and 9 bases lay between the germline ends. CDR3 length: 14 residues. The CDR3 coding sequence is TGTGCCAGCAGCTTAGGGCGGGCTGAAGAGACCCAGTACTTC. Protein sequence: CASSLGRAEETQYF.

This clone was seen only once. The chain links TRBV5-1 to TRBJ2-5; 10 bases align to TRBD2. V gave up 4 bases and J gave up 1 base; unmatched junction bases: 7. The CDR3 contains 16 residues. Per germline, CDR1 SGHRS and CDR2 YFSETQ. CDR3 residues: CASSASLAGAQETQYF. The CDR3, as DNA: TGCGCCAGCAGCGCCTCGCTAGCGGGGGCCCAAGAGACCCAGTACTTC.

The CDR3, as DNA: TGTGCCAGCAGCTTAGGTTATAAAGCGTACGAGCAGTACTTC. Amino acids: CASSLGYKAYEQYF. The chain links TRBV7-9 to TRBJ2-7; D uncertain. The V end was cut by 1 base, the J end by 4 bases, with 11 bases between. The CDR3 has 14 residues. Germline V CDR1 and CDR2: SEHNR, FQNEAQ (reference sequence).

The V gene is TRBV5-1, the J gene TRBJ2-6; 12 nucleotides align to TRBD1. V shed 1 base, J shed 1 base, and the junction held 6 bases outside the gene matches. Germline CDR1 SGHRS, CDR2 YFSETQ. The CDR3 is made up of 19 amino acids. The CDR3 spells CASSLMGQGAKSGANVLTF. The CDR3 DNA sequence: TGCGCCAGCAGCTTGATGGGACAGGGGGCTAAGTCTGGGGCCAACGTCCTGACTTTC.

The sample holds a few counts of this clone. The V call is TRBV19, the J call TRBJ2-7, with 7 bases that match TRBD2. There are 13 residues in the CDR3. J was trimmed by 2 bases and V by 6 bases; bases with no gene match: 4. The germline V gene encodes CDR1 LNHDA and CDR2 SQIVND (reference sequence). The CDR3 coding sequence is TGTGCCAGTAGCGGTACTAGCGCCTACGAGCAGTACTTC. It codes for CASSGTSAYEQYF.